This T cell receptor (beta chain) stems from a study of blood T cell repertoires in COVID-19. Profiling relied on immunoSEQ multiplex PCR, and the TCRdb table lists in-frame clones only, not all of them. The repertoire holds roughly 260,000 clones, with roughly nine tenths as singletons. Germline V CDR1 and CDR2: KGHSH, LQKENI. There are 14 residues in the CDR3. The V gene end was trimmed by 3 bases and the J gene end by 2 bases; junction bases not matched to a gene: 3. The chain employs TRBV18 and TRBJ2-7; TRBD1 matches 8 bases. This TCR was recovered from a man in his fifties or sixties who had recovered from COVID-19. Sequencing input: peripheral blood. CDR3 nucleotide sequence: TGTGCCAGCTCACCCCGGGACAGGACCTACGAGCAGTACTTC. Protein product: CASSPRDRTYEQYF.